This TCR beta chain was identified during a study of STAT3 mutations in large granular lymphocyte leukemia. About the research overall: Roughly half of the longitudinally sequenced T-LGLL patients carried detectable canonical activating STAT3 mutations.

CDR1 and CDR2 (germline): KGHSH, LQKENI. The CDR3 is 16 residues long. Deletions cut 3 bases from V and 2 bases from J, with 15 bases between. Comment on this clone: What it binds is not known.

Broader study findings: Some patients had dominant TCR clones larger than their STAT3 mutant burden. In T-cell large granular lymphocyte leukemia, about half of patients showed multiple immunodominant subclonotypes.

The assay was immunoSEQ multiplex PCR, and TCRdb's table has in-frame clones only and misses some. Of approximately 13,000 clones listed, about 88% are singletons. The receptor was isolated from a man aged 35-49 years with T-cell large granular lymphocyte leukemia. Some clones in this sample may be carry-over from other donors' samples. This sequence joins TRBV18 and TRBJ2-3; a weak D match, TRBD1 (6 bases). The sequencing sample was made of peripheral blood mononuclear cells. The CDR3 region has the DNA TGTGCCAGCTCACCCTTGACAGGACACAACACAGATACGCAGTATTTT. This codes for CASSPLTGHNTDTQYF.